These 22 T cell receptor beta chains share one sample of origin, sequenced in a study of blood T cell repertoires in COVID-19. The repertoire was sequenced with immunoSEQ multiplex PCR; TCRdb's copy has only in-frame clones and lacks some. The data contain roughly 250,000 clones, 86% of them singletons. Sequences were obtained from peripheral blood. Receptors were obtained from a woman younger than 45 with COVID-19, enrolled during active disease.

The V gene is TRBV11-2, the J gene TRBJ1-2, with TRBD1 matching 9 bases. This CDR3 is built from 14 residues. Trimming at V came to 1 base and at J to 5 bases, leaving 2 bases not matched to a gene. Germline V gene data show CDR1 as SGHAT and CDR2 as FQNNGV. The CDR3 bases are TGTGCCAGCAGCTTAGGGACAGGGGATTATGGCTACACCTTC. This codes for CASSLGTGDYGYTF.

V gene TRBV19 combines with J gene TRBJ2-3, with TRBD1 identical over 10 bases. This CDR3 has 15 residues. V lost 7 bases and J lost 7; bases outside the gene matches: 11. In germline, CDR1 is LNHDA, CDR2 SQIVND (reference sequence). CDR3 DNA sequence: TGTGCCAGTACTCCCGGGACAGGGGCCGGGAATACGCAGTATTTT. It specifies CASTPGTGAGNTQYF.

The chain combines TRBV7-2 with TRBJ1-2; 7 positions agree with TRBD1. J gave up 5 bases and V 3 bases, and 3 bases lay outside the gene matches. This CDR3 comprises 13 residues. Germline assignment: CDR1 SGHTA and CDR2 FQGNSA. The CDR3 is CASSLSGGYGYTF. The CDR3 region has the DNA TGTGCCAGCAGCTTGTCAGGGGGTTATGGCTACACCTTC.

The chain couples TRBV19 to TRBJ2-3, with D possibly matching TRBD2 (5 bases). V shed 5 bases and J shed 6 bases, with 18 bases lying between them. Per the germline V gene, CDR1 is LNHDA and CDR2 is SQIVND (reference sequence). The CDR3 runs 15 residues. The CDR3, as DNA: TGTGCCAGTAGTCCTGGGCGCCCTACGGGGGATACGCAGTATTTT. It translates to CASSPGRPTGDTQYF.

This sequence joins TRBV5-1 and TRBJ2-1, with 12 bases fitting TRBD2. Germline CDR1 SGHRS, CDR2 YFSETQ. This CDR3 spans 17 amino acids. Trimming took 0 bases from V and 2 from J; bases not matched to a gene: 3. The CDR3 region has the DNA TGCGCCAGCAGCTTGGGCAGGACTAGCGGGACCTACAATGAGCAGTTCTTC. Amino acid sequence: CASSLGRTSGTYNEQFF.

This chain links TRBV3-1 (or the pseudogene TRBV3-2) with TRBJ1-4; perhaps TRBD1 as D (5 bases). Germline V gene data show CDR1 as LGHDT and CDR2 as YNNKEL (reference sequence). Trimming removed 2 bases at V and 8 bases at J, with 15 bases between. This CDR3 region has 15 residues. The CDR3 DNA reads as TGTGCCAGCAGCCAATCCGGGGGGGTCCGGGAAAAACTGTTTTTT. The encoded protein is CASSQSGGVREKLFF.

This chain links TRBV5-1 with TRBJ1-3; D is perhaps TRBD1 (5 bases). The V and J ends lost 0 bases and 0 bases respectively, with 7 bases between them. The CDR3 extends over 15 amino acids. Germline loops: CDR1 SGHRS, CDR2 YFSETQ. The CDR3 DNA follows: TGCGCCAGCAGCTTGGGACAGCCCTCTGGAAACACCATATATTTT. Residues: CASSLGQPSGNTIYF.

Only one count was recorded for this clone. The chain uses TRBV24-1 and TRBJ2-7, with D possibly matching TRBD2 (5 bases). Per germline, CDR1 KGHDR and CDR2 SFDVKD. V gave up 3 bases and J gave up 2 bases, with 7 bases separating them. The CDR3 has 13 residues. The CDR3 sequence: CATSDPSTYEQYF. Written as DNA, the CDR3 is TGTGCCACCAGTGATCCTAGCACCTACGAGCAGTACTTC.

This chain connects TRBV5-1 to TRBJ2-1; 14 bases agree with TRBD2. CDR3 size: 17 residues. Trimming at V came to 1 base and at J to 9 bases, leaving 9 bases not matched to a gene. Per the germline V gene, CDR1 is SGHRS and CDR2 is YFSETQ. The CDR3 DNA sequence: TGCGCCAGCAGCTTGTTAGGGACTAGCGGGGGAAGGGGTGAGCAGTTCTTC. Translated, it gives CASSLLGTSGGRGEQFF.

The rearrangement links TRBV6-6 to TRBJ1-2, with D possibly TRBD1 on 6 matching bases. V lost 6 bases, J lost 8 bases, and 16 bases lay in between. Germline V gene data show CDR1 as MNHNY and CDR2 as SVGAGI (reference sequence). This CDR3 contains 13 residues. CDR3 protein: CASSPTGLGGYTF. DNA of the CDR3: TGTGCCAGCAGCCCAACAGGGCTCGGGGGCTACACCTTC.

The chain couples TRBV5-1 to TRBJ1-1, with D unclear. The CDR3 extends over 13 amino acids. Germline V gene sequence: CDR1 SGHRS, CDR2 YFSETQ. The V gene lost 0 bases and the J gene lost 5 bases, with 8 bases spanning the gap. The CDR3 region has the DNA TGCGCCAGCAGCTTGGTCTCGGGGACTGAAGCTTTCTTT. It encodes CASSLVSGTEAFF.

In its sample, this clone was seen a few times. The CDR3 loop reads CASSDFGPTKAFF. The CDR3 bases are TGTGCCAGTAGTGATTTTGGACCGACTAAAGCTTTCTTT. The V call is TRBV19, the J call TRBJ1-1, with D unresolved. The CDR3 extends over 13 amino acids. Per the germline V gene, CDR1 is LNHDA and CDR2 is SQIVND (reference sequence). Trimming removed 5 bases at V and 9 bases at J, with 16 bases between.

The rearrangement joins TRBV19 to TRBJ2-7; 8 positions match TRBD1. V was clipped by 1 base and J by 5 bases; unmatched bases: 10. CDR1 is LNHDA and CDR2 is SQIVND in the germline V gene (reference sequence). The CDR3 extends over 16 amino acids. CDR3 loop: CASSIGERTGLDEQYF. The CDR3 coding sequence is TGTGCCAGTAGTATAGGGGAAAGGACAGGGTTGGACGAGCAGTACTTC.

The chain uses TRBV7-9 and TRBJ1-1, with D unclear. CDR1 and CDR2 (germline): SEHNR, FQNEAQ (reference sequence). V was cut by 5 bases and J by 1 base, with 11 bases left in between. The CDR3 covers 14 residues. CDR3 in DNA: TGTGCCAGCAGCCAAAAACTTGGGAACACTGAAGCTTTCTTT. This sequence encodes CASSQKLGNTEAFF.

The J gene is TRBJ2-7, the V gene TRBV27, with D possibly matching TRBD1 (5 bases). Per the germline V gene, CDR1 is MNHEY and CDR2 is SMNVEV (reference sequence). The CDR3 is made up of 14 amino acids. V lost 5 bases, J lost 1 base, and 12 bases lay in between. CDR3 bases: TGTGCCAGCAGTGGGCAGGGATATTCCTACGAGCAGTACTTC. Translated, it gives CASSGQGYSYEQYF.

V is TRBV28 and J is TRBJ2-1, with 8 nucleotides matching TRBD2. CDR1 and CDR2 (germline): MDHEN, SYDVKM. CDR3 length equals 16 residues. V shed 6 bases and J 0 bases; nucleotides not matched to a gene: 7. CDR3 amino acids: CASRRLAHSSYNEQFF. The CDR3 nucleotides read TGTGCCAGCAGACGACTAGCGCATAGCTCCTACAATGAGCAGTTCTTC.

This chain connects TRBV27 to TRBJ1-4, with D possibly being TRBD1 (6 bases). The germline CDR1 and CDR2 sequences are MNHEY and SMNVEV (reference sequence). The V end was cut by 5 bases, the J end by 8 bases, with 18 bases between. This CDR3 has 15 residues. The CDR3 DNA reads TGTGCCAGCAGTGAAGACGGGCTGAGGGGGGAAAAACTGTTTTTT. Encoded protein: CASSEDGLRGEKLFF.

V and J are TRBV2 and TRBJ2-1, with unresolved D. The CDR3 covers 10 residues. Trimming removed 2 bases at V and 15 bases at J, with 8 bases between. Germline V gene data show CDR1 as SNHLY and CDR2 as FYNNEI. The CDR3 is CASSEQVLFF. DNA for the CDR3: TGTGCCAGCAGTGAACAGGTACTGTTCTTC. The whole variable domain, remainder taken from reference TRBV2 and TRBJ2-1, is EPEVTQTPSHQVTQMGQEVILRCVPISNHLYFYWYRQILGQKVEFLVSFYNNEISEKSEIFDDQFSVERPDGSNFTLKIRSTKLEDSAMYFCASSEQVLFFGPGTRLTVL.

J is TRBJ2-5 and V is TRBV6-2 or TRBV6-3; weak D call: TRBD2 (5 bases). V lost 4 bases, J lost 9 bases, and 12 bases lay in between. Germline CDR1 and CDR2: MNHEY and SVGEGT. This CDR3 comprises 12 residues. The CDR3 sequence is CASSLYSASQYF. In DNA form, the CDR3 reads TGTGCCAGCAGTTTATATAGCGCGTCCCAGTACTTC.

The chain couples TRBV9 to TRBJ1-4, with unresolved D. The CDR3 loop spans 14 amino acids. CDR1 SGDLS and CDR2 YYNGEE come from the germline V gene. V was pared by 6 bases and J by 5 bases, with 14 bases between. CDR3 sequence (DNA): TGTGCCAGCACCTCGACTGCGAACAATGAAAAACTGTTTTTT. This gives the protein CASTSTANNEKLFF. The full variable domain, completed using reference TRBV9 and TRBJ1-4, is DSGVTQTPKHLITATGQRVTLRCSPRSGDLSVYWYQQSLDQGLQFLIQYYNGEERAKGNILERFSAQQFPDLHSELNLSSLELGDSALYFCASTSTANNEKLFFGSGTQLSVL.

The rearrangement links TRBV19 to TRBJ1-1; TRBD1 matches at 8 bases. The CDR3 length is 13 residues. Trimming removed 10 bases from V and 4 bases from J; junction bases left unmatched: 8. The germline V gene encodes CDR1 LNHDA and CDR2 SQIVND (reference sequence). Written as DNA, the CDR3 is TGTGCCACGAGGGACAGGACAAGCACTGAAGCTTTCTTT. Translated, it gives CATRDRTSTEAFF.

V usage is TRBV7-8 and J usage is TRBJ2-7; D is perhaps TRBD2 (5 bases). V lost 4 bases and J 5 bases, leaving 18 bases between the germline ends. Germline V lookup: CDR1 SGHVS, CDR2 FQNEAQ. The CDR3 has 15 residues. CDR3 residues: CASSSPEGGRHEQYF. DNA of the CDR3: TGTGCCAGCAGCTCCCCCGAGGGTGGCCGCCACGAGCAGTACTTC. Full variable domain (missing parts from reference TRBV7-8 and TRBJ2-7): GAGVSQSPRYKVAKRGQDVALRCDPISGHVSLFWYQQALGQGPEFLTYFQNEAQLDKSGLPSDRFFAERPEGSVSTLKIQRTQQEDSAVYLCASSSPEGGRHEQYFGPGTRLTVT.